This TCR beta chain was captured by sequencing in a study of blood T cell repertoires in COVID-19. Study summary: Donors in the United States, Italy and Spain gave samples during acute or convalescent COVID-19. From T cells, B-cell-depleted T cells, or PBMCs came the material, which was cDNA or gDNA.

Methods used by the authors: Cell counts per sample came from amplifying reference gene primers. Clones were sequenced by immunoSEQ multiplex PCR, and TCRdb holds only the in-frame ones, with some missing. V and J calls and clone size follow that table, whereas D and trimming were derived from the DNA. Counted here are 100,000 to 150,000 clones, about 88% occurring once; the ten biggest clones make up 0.95% to 1.5%. Trimming pared 7 bases from V and 6 bases from J, leaving 13 bases between. CDR1 and CDR2 from the germline V gene are SNHLY and FYNNEI. The CDR3 runs 12 residues. The source of this sequence is a woman over 75 with acute or convalescent COVID-19. The sequencing input was peripheral blood. The chain is built from TRBV2 and TRBJ2-7; D is uncertain. Here the CDR3 DNA reads TGTGCCAGCAACGGTCCTCGAGGCGAGCAGTACTTC. Protein product: CASNGPRGEQYF.